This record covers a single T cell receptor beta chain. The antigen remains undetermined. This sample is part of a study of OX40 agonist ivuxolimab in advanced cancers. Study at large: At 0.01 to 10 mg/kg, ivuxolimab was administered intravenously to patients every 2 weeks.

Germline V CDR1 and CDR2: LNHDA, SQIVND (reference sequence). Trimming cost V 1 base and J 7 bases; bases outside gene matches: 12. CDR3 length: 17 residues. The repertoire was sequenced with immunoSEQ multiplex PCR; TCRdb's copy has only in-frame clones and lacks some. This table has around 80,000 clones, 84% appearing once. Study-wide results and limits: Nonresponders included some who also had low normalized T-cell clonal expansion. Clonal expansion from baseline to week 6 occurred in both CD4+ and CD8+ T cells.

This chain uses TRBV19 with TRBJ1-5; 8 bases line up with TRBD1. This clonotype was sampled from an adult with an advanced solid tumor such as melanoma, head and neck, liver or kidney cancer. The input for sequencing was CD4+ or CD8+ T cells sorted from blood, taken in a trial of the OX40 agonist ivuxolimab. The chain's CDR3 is CASSIGDRGASGQPQHF. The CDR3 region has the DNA TGTGCCAGTAGTATAGGAGACAGGGGCGCCTCCGGGCAGCCCCAGCATTTT. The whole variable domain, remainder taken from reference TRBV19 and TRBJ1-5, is DGGITQSPKYLFRKEGQNVTLSCEQNLNHDAMYWYRQDPGQGLRLIYYSQIVNDFQKGDIAEGYSVSREKKESFPLTVTSAQKNPTAFYLCASSIGDRGASGQPQHFGDGTRLSIL.